A single sample is the source of the 18 T cell receptor beta chains below, sequenced in a study of liver allograft versus peripheral blood T cells. Study as a whole: Graft-liver T cell receptor repertoires were compared against recipient peripheral blood repertoires.

TCRdb reprocessed the reads with MiXCR, giving one entry per CDR3 protein. There are 9,500 to 12,000 distinct CDR3 sequences in the sample; approximately 20% occur only once, and 1.7% lies in the top ten. Receptors originate from a human patient who had a liver transplant. A share of the T cells may be of graft donor origin.

By share, this clonotype ranks as medium-sized. The chain employs TRBV6-1 and TRBJ2-5, with D possibly being TRBD1 (6 bases). CDR3 length: 13 amino acids. The ends were cut back, 5 bases at V and 2 bases at J, with 9 bases in the middle. Germline V gene lookup returns CDR1 MNHNS and CDR2 SASEGT. The CDR3 region is CASSRTVQETQYF. The DNA of the CDR3 is TGTGCCAGCAGTCGGACAGTTCAAGAGACCCAGTACTTC.

This clonotype was detected once. The rearrangement joins TRBV30 to TRBJ2-7; 7 nucleotides align to TRBD1. The length of the CDR3 is 15 residues. Germline V gene lookup returns CDR1 GTSNPN and CDR2 SVGIG (reference sequence). V dropped 1 base and J dropped 2; count of bases not matched to a gene: 8. The CDR3: CAWSGSRDSTYEQYF. CDR3 bases: TGTGCCTGGAGTGGGTCGAGGGACAGCACCTACGAGCAGTACTTC.

This rearrangement joins TRBV20-1 to TRBJ2-5; D not certain. The CDR3 contains 11 residues. V was cut by 8 bases and J by 0 bases, with 7 bases left in between. Per germline, CDR1 DFQATT and CDR2 SNEGSKA (reference sequence). The CDR3 DNA follows: TGCAGTAGCGAACACCAAGAGACCCAGTACTTC. As protein: CSSEHQETQYF.

This chain connects TRBV10-1 to TRBJ1-5; weak D call: TRBD1 (5 bases). CDR3 length: 13 residues. V lost 6 bases to trimming and J lost 5 bases, with 11 bases between them. The germline V gene encodes CDR1 WNHNN and CDR2 SYGVQD (reference sequence). The CDR3 DNA follows: TGCGCCAGCAGCTTCCTGGGGCATCAGCCCCAGCATTTT. Protein product: CASSFLGHQPQHF.

Regarding this clonotype: A read error may be the cause here, since a much bigger clone is one base away. The CDR3 sequence: CASSITGTGGSGNIIYF. The CDR3 nucleotides read TGTGCCAGCAGCATAACCGGGACAGGGGGCTCTGGAAACATCATATATTTT. The V call is TRBV13, the J call TRBJ1-3, with 12 bases lining up with TRBD1. Germline CDR1 PRHDT, CDR2 FYEKMQ (reference sequence). The CDR3 is made up of 17 amino acids. Full variable domain (rest looked up from reference TRBV13 and TRBJ1-3): AAGVIQSPRHLIKEKRETATLKCYPIPRHDTVYWYQQGPGQDPQFLISFYEKMQSDKGSIPDRFSAQQFSDYHSELNMSSLELGDSALYFCASSITGTGGSGNIIYFGEGSWLTVV.

There are many counts of this clonotype. The rearrangement uses TRBV7-9 and TRBJ1-3; 10 bases align to TRBD1. Per germline, CDR1 SEHNR and CDR2 FQNEAQ (reference sequence). The CDR3 runs to 15 residues. Unmatched junction bases numbered 3, after V lost 3 bases and J lost 4 bases. CDR3 sequence: CASSLTGGRGNTIYF. CDR3 nucleotides: TGTGCCAGCAGCTTGACAGGGGGCAGGGGAAACACCATATATTTT. The full variable domain, rest sourced from reference TRBV7-9 and TRBJ1-3, is DTGVSQNPRHKITKRGQNVTFRCDPISEHNRLYWYRQTLGQGPEFLTYFQNEAQLEKSRLLSDRFSAERPKGSFSTLEIQRTEQGDSAMYLCASSLTGGRGNTIYFGEGSWLTVV.

The chain recombines TRBV19 with TRBJ2-7; 10 bases fit TRBD1. The CDR3 consists of 13 residues. Germline CDR1 reads LNHDA; CDR2 reads SQIVND (reference sequence). J gave up 6 bases and V 1 base, and 0 bases lay outside the gene matches. The CDR3 coding sequence is TGTGCCAGTAGTATAGGGACAGGGGGCGAGCAGTACTTC. Encoded protein: CASSIGTGGEQYF.

In its sample, this clonotype is medium-sized. This chain uses TRBV10-3 with TRBJ2-3, with TRBD2 matching 8 bases. The germline V gene has CDR1 ENHRY and CDR2 SYGVKD. CDR3 length equals 15 residues. Germline trimming cut 3 bases from V and 1 base from J; bases unmatched to any gene: 3. In DNA, the CDR3 is TGTGCCATCAGTGACCCGGGGGGGGGCACAGATACGCAGTATTTT. Translation: CAISDPGGGTDTQYF.

The rearrangement joins TRBV20-1 to TRBJ1-2, with D unresolved. V was shortened by 8 bases and J by 8 bases, with 18 bases between the two germline ends. Germline V CDR1 and CDR2: DFQATT, SNEGSKA (reference sequence). This CDR3 comprises 12 residues. CDR3 sequence (DNA): TGCAGTTCCCCCCAGGAGGGTAGGGGCTACACCTTC. It is translated as CSSPQEGRGYTF.

The sample holds one count of this clonotype. The chain carries TRBV20-1 and TRBJ2-7; D is ambiguous. V lost 6 bases and J 3 bases, leaving 15 bases between the germline ends. The CDR3 runs 13 residues. Looked up from germline, CDR1 is DFQATT and CDR2 is SNEGSKA (reference sequence). CDR3 bases: TGCAGTGCGCGCTTGACTGGGGACTACGAGCAGTACTTC. Its protein is CSARLTGDYEQYF.

This clonotype was seen more than once but under ten times. The chain recombines TRBV14 with TRBJ2-2; tentatively, D is TRBD2 (5 bases). V lost 6 bases and J lost 4, with 15 bases in between. The CDR3 sequence is 15 residues long. From germline, CDR1 is SGHDN and CDR2 FVKESK. In DNA form, the CDR3 reads TGTGCCAGCAGTCATCTAAGCGGAGCCACCGGGGAGCTGTTTTTT. Encoded protein: CASSHLSGATGELFF.

This clonotype is labeled as medium-sized (0.01 to 0.1%). The chain is built from TRBV18 and TRBJ1-6, with TRBD1 matching over 7 bases. V shed 6 bases and J 5 bases; nucleotides not matched to a gene: 7. The germline gives CDR1 KGHSH, CDR2 LQKENI. The CDR3 consists of 15 residues. CDR3 sequence (DNA): TGTGCCAGCTCCCGACAGGGTGCAGATAATTCACCCCTCCACTTT. It codes for CASSRQGADNSPLHF.

On this clonotype: A much larger clone lies a single base off, so this may be a read error. V and J are TRBV18 and TRBJ1-1, with 7 bases that match TRBD1. CDR3 length: 14 amino acids. The V segment lost 3 bases and the J segment 1 base; nucleotides outside the gene matches: 2. Per the germline V gene, CDR1 is KGHSH and CDR2 is LQKENI. The CDR3 region is CASSPGDRNTEAFF. The CDR3 bases are TGTGCCAGCTCACCCGGGGACAGGAACACTGAAGCTTTCTTT.

This clonotype rates as medium-sized (0.01 to 0.1%). This chain uses TRBV6-1 with TRBJ1-4; 11 bases align to TRBD1. CDR3 length: 15 amino acids. V trimming: 4 bases; J trimming: 7 bases; junction bases outside the gene matches: 5. The germline gives CDR1 MNHNS, CDR2 SASEGT. The CDR3 DNA sequence: TGTGCCAGCAGTGGCTGGACAGGGGGCATTGAAAAACTGTTTTTT. Translation gives CASSGWTGGIEKLFF.

The J gene is TRBJ2-3, the V gene TRBV6-2 or TRBV6-3, with 7 nucleotides matching TRBD2. The CDR3 runs 17 residues. From germline, CDR1 is MNHEY and CDR2 SVGEGT. V was clipped by 4 bases and J by 4 bases; unmatched bases: 14. This chain's CDR3 is CASSLGGGTGAPDTQYF. The CDR3 region has the DNA TGTGCCAGCAGTTTGGGCGGGGGAACCGGGGCACCAGATACGCAGTATTTT.

The chain uses TRBV19 and TRBJ1-2; no firm D call. Trimming pared 2 bases from V and 6 bases from J, leaving 10 bases between. The CDR3 extends over 13 amino acids. Germline CDR1 LNHDA, CDR2 SQIVND (reference sequence). The CDR3 DNA sequence: TGTGCCAGTAGTATAAGAGGACGGGATGGCTACACCTTC. Amino acids: CASSIRGRDGYTF.

Concerning this clonotype: Since a much larger clone is just one base distant, this may be a read error. This sequence joins TRBV5-6 and TRBJ1-6; TRBD1 aligns across 7 bases. Per germline, CDR1 SGHDT and CDR2 YYEEEE. V trimming: 4 bases; J trimming: 1 base; junction bases outside the gene matches: 8. The CDR3 totals 17 residues. The CDR3 DNA is TGTGCCAGCAGCCCTGGGACAGTAGGATCCTATAATTCACCCCTCCACTTT. Translation gives CASSPGTVGSYNSPLHF.

As regards this clonotype: A much bigger clone sits one base away, suggesting this may be a read error. The V and J genes are TRBV6-5 and TRBJ2-1, with D possibly being TRBD1 (6 bases). Trimming stripped 4 bases from V and 4 bases from J, with 14 bases between. The CDR3 loop spans 15 amino acids. Germline V gives CDR1 MNHEY, CDR2 SVGAGI. The CDR3 sequence is CASSSRDKVYNEQFF. The DNA of the CDR3 is TGTGCCAGCAGTTCCCGGGACAAGGTTTACAATGAGCAGTTCTTC.